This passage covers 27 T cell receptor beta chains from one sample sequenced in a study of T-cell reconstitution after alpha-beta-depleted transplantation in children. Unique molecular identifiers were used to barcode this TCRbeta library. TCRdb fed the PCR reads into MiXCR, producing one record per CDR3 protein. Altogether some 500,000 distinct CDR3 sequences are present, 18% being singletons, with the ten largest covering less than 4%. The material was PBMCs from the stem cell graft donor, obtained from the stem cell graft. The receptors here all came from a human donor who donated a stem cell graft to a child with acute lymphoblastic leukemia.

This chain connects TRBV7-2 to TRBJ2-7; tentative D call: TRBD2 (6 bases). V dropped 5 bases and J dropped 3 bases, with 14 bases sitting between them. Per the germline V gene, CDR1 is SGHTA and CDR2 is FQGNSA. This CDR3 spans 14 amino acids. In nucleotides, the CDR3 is TGTGCCAGCAGCCGGAGAGGAGGGGACTACGAGCAGTACTTC. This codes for CASSRRGGDYEQYF.

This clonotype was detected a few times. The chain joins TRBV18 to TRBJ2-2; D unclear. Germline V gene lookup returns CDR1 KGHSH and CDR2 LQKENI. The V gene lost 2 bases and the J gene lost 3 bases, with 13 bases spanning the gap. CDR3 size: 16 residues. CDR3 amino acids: CASSPGRMQYTGELFF. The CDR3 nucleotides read TGTGCCAGCTCACCAGGACGGATGCAGTACACCGGGGAGCTGTTTTTT.

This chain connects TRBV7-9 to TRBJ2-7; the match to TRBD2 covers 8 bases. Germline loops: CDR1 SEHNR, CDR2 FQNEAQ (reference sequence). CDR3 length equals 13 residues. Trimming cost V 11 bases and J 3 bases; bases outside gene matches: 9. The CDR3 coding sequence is TGTGCCGGCACCAGAGCGGGGGACTACGAGCAGTACTTC. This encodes CAGTRAGDYEQYF.

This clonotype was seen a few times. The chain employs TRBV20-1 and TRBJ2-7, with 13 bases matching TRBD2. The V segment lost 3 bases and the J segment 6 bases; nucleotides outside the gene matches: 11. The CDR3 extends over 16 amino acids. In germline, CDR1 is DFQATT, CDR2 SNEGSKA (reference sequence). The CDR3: CSARNVGRLAGGEQYF. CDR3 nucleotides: TGCAGTGCTAGGAACGTTGGACGACTAGCGGGGGGCGAGCAGTACTTC.

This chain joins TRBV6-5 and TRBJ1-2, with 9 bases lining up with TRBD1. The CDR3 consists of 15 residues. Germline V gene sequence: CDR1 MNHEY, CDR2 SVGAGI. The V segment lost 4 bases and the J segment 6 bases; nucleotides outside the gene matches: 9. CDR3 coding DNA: TGTGCCAGCAGTTCTCCGGGACAGGGAGCTCATGGCTACACCTTC. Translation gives CASSSPGQGAHGYTF.

The CDR3 region has the DNA TGCAGCGTTTTAAAATCGTCCGATACGCAGTATTTT. This gives the protein CSVLKSSDTQYF. The V and J genes are TRBV29-1 and TRBJ2-3, with no clear D. V was cut by 5 bases and J by 6 bases, with 12 bases left in between. This CDR3 comprises 12 residues. Germline values: CDR1 SQVTM, CDR2 ANQGSEA.

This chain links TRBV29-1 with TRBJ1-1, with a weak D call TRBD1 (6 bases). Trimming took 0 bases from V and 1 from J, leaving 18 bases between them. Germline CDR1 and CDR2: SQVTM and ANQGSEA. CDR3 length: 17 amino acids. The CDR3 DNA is TGCAGCGTTGAAGACAGGGGATCCACTGAATGGAACACTGAAGCTTTCTTT. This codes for CSVEDRGSTEWNTEAFF.

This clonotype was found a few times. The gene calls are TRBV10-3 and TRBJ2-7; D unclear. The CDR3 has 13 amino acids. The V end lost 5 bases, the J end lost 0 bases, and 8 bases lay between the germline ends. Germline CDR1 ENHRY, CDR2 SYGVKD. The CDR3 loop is CAISLDGSYEQYF. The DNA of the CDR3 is TGTGCCATCAGTCTGGACGGCTCCTACGAGCAGTACTTC.

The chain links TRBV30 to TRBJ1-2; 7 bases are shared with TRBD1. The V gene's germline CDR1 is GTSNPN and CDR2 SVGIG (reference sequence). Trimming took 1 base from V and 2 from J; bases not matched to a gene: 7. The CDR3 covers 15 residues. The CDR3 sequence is CAWSDLQGPNYGYTF. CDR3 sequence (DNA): TGTGCCTGGAGTGACCTACAGGGGCCCAACTATGGCTACACCTTC.

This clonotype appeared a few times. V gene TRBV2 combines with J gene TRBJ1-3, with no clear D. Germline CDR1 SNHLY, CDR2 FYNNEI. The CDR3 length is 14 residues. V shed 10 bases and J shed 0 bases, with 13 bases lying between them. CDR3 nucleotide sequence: TGTGCCACCTCGGACGGGCGCTCTGGAAACACCATATATTTT. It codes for CATSDGRSGNTIYF.

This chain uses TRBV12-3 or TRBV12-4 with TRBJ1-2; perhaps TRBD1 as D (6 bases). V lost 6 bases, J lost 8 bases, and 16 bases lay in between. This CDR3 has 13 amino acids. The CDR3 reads CASRGPGGEGYTF. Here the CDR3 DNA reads TGTGCCAGCAGAGGTCCCGGGGGCGAGGGCTACACCTTC.

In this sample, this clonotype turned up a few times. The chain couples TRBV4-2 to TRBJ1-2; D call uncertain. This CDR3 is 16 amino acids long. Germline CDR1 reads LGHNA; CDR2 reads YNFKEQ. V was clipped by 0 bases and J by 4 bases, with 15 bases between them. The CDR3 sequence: CASSQDLRPGGYGYTF. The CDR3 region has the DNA TGTGCCAGCAGCCAAGATCTACGTCCCGGCGGCTATGGCTACACCTTC.

The CDR3 coding sequence is TGTGCCAGCAGCCCCTCGGGACGGATCTCTGGAAACACCATATATTTT. The encoded protein is CASSPSGRISGNTIYF. V gene TRBV14 combines with J gene TRBJ1-3; weak D call: TRBD1 (5 bases). The germline CDR1 and CDR2 sequences are SGHDN and FVKESK. V lost 4 bases and J 0 bases, leaving 13 bases between the germline ends. The CDR3 contains 16 residues.

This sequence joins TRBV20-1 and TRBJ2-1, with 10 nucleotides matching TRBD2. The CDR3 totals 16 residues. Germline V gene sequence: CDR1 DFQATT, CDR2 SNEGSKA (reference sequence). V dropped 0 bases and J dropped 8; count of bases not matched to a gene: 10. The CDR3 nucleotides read TGCAGTGCTAGAGATCCCCAAGCGGGAGGGCCGGATGAGCAGTTCTTC. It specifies CSARDPQAGGPDEQFF.

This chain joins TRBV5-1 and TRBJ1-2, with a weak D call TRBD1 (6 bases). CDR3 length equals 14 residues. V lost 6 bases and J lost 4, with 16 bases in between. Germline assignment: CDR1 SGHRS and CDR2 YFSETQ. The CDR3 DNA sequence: TGCGCCAGCATGGAACCGGGACAAGCCTATGGCTACACCTTC. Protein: CASMEPGQAYGYTF.

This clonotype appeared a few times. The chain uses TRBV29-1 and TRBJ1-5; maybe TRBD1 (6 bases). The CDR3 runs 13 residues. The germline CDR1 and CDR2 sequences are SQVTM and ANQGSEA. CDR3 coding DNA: TGCGGCGCTAGGGGGACGAACAATCAGCCCCAGCATTTT. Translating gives CGARGTNNQPQHF.

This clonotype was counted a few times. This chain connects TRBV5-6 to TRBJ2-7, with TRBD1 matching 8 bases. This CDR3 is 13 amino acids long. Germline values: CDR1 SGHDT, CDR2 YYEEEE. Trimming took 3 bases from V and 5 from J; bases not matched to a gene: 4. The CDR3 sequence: CASSSRQGNEQYF. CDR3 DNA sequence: TGTGCCAGCAGCTCCCGACAGGGGAACGAGCAGTACTTC.

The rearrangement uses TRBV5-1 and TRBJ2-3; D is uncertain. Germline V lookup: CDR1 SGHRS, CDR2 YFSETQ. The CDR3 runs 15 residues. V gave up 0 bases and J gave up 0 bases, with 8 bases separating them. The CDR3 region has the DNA TGCGCCAGCAGCTTGGCCGTCCCTAGCACAGATACGCAGTATTTT. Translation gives CASSLAVPSTDTQYF.

The CDR3 coding sequence is TGTGCCAGCAGTTCTAGGAGTCAGCAGTTCTTC. This sequence encodes CASSSRSQQFF. This chain links TRBV6-6 with TRBJ2-1; D not resolved. The CDR3 runs to 11 residues. Germline V CDR1 and CDR2: MNHNY, SVGAGI (reference sequence). Trimming removed 4 bases at V and 11 bases at J, with 9 bases between.

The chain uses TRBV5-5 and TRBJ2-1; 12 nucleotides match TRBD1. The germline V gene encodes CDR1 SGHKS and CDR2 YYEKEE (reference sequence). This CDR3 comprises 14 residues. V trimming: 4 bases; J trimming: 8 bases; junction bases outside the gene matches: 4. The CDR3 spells CASSRDRGRDEQFF. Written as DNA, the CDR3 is TGTGCCAGCAGCCGGGACAGGGGGCGGGATGAGCAGTTCTTC.

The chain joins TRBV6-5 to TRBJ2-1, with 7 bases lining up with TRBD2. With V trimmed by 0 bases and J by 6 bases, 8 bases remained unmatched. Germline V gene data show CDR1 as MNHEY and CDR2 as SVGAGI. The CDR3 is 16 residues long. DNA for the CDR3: TGTGCCAGCAGTTACTCCATTAGCGGGTCGACCAATGAGCAGTTCTTC. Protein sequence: CASSYSISGSTNEQFF.

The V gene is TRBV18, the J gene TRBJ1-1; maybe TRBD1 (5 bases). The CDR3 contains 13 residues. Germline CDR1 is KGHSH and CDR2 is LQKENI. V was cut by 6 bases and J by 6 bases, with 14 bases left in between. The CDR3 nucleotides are TGTGCCAGCTCTCAACGGGGCCTACCTGAAGCTTTCTTT. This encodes CASSQRGLPEAFF.

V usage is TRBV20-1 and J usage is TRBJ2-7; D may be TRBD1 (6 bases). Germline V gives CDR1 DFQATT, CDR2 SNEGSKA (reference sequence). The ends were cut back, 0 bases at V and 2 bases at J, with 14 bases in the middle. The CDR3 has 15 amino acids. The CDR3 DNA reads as TGCAGTGCTAGAGATATTAACAGGGACCCCTACGAGCAGTACTTC. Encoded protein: CSARDINRDPYEQYF.

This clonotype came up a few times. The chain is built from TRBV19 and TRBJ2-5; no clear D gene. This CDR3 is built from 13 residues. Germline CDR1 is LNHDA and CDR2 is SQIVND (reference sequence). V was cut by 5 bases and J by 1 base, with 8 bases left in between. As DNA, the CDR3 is TGTGCCAGTAGTGTGGTAGCCCAAGAGACCCAGTACTTC. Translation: CASSVVAQETQYF.

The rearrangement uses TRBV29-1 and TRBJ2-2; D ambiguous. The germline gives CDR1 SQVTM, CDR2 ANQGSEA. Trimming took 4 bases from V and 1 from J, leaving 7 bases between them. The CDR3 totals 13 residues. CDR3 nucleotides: TGCAGCGTTGCAGATTTGAACACCGGGGAGCTGTTTTTT. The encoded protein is CSVADLNTGELFF.

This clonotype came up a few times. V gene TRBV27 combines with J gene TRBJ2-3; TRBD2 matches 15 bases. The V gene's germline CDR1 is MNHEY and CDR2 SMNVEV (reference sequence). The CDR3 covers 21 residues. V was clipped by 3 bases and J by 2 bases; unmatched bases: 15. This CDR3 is CASSFGNSGLAGGGDTDTQYF. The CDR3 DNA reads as TGTGCCAGCAGTTTCGGGAACTCGGGACTAGCGGGAGGCGGAGACACAGATACGCAGTATTTT.

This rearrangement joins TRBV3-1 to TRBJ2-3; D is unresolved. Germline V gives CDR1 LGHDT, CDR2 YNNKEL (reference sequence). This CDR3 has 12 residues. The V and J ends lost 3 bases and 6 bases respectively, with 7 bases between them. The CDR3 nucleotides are TGTGCCAGCAGCCAGATCTGGGATACGCAGTATTTT. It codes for CASSQIWDTQYF.